The 3 T cell receptor beta chains reported below all come from one sample, sequenced in a study of T cell repertoires in cytomegalovirus infection. One entry per CDR3 protein, called by TCRdb with MiXCR from the reads. The data show tens of thousands of distinct CDR3 sequences, approximately 20% seen once. Their antigens are not known. The specimen was CD8+ T cells from cultured PBMCs, collected from culture after CMV antigen stimulation. These receptors originate from a human donor in good health (CMV status not recorded). Some clones in this sample may be carry-over from other donors' samples.

The rearrangement uses TRBV20-1 and TRBJ2-3; 9 bases are a match to TRBD2. CDR1 DFQATT and CDR2 SNEGSKA come from the germline V gene (reference sequence). The V segment lost 5 bases and the J segment 4 bases; nucleotides outside the gene matches: 10. The CDR3 runs to 15 residues. CDR3 bases: TGCAGTGCTCCTAGGGCTAGCGGGATGGCAGATACGCAGTATTTT. It encodes CSAPRASGMADTQYF.

This clonotype has only one observation. A much larger clonotype is one base distant, so this may be a read error. The V gene is TRBV7-9, the J gene TRBJ2-1; D is ambiguous. CDR1 is SEHNR, CDR2 FQNEAQ, per germline (reference sequence). The CDR3 contains 12 residues. The V end was cut by 8 bases, the J end by 12 bases, with 17 bases between. The CDR3 nucleotides read TGTGCCAGCGACTCCCAGAGCTATGGGCAGTTCTTC. Its protein is CASDSQSYGQFF.

This clonotype was recorded a few times. The CDR3 bases are TGTGCCTGGAGCTCCAGTAGCAATCAGCCCCAGCATTTT. This encodes CAWSSSSNQPQHF. This rearrangement joins TRBV30 to TRBJ1-5, with D unclear. The CDR3 covers 13 residues. V shed 3 bases and J shed 0 bases, with 6 bases lying between them. Germline CDR1 reads GTSNPN; CDR2 reads SVGIG (reference sequence).